The 15 T cell receptor beta chains presented below share a single source sample, sequenced in a study of blood T cell repertoires in COVID-19. Only in-frame clones appear in the TCRdb table, and some are missing; sequencing was by immunoSEQ multiplex PCR. This sample has 400,000 to 550,000 clones; roughly nine tenths occur once, and the top ten carry approximately 2%. The sample comprised PBMCs or T cells enriched from blood (not recorded which). The receptors here all came from a woman aged 18-29 years with acute COVID-19.

The chain carries TRBV10-1 and TRBJ2-3; 10 bases map to TRBD1. J gave up 4 bases and V 0 bases, and 7 bases lay outside the gene matches. The CDR3 runs 17 residues. Germline values: CDR1 WNHNN, CDR2 SYGVQD (reference sequence). The CDR3 DNA reads TGCGCCAGCAGTGAGTCGCTGGGACAGGGGCCCCCAGATACGCAGTATTTT. Protein: CASSESLGQGPPDTQYF.

This sequence joins TRBV9 and TRBJ1-2; the D is unclear. The CDR3 has 14 residues. Deletions cut 3 bases from V and 0 bases from J, with 9 bases between. CDR1 and CDR2 (germline): SGDLS, YYNGEE. The CDR3 region has the DNA TGTGCCAGCAGCGACCGGGTTACTAACTATGGCTACACCTTC. Residues: CASSDRVTNYGYTF.

The J gene is TRBJ2-3, the V gene TRBV6-1; 10 positions match TRBD2. CDR1 and CDR2 from the germline V gene are MNHNS and SASEGT. V lost 4 bases to trimming and J lost 2 bases; unmatched junction nucleotides: 6. The CDR3 contains 16 residues. Here the CDR3 reads CASSGGTSAATDTQYF. Here the CDR3 DNA reads TGTGCCAGCAGTGGGGGGACTAGCGCCGCCACAGATACGCAGTATTTT.

The chain uses TRBV2 and TRBJ1-5, with D possibly being TRBD1 (6 bases). Deletions cut 7 bases from V and 0 bases from J, with 7 bases between. CDR1 and CDR2 (germline): SNHLY, FYNNEI. This CDR3 has 13 residues. The CDR3 DNA reads TGTGCCAGCAACAGGGATAGCAATCAGCCCCAGCATTTT. Amino acids: CASNRDSNQPQHF. Full variable domain (remainder filled in from reference TRBV2 and TRBJ1-5): EPEVTQTPSHQVTQMGQEVILRCVPISNHLYFYWYRQILGQKVEFLVSFYNNEISEKSEIFDDQFSVERPDGSNFTLKIRSTKLEDSAMYFCASNRDSNQPQHFGDGTRLSIL.

The rearrangement uses TRBV7-2 and TRBJ1-5; D is unclear. V dropped 3 bases and J dropped 5 bases, with 8 bases sitting between them. Germline CDR1 is SGHTA and CDR2 is FQGNSA. CDR3 size: 13 residues. CDR3 in DNA: TGTGCCAGCAGCTTCTCACTGTATCAGCCCCAGCATTTT. Amino acid sequence: CASSFSLYQPQHF.

This sequence joins TRBV14 and TRBJ1-1; D is ambiguous. Germline lookup yields CDR1 SGHDN and CDR2 FVKESK. This CDR3 comprises 13 residues. V lost 4 bases to trimming and J lost 1 base, with 7 bases between them. The CDR3 protein is CASSLTQNTEAFF. CDR3 DNA: TGTGCCAGCAGCCTCACACAGAACACTGAAGCTTTCTTT.

The J gene is TRBJ2-1, the V gene TRBV27, with D possibly TRBD2 on 5 matching bases. Germline-derived CDR1 and CDR2 are MNHEY and SMNVEV (reference sequence). The CDR3 length is 13 residues. The V end was cut by 7 bases, the J end by 4 bases, with 11 bases between. The CDR3 nucleotides read TGTGCCAGCAACGACGGGATTTACAATGAGCAGTTCTTC. This gives the protein CASNDGIYNEQFF.

The V gene is TRBV6-1, the J gene TRBJ1-5; a possible D gene is TRBD1 (6 bases). CDR1 and CDR2 from the germline V gene are MNHNS and SASEGT. The CDR3 spans 16 residues. The V gene lost 0 bases and the J gene lost 0 bases, with 9 bases spanning the gap. The CDR3 sequence: CASSEAGQTSNQPQHF. CDR3 in DNA: TGTGCCAGCAGTGAAGCGGGACAAACTAGCAATCAGCCCCAGCATTTT.

The chain couples TRBV18 to TRBJ2-1, with 10 bases aligning to TRBD1. The V segment lost 3 bases and the J segment 8 bases; nucleotides outside the gene matches: 4. Per germline, CDR1 KGHSH and CDR2 LQKENI. This CDR3 comprises 14 residues. CDR3 residues: CASSPDRGRDEQFF. The CDR3 DNA sequence: TGTGCCAGCTCACCGGACAGGGGGAGAGATGAGCAGTTCTTC.

This chain connects TRBV29-1 to TRBJ2-3, with 11 bases matching TRBD2. Germline V gene data show CDR1 as SQVTM and CDR2 as ANQGSEA. V lost 6 bases, J lost 5 bases, and 13 bases stayed unmatched. This CDR3 is 16 amino acids long. This CDR3 reads CSVTKLAGEVIDTQYF. The CDR3 DNA sequence: TGCAGCGTAACGAAACTAGCGGGAGAAGTTATAGATACGCAGTATTTT.

The genes are TRBV27 and TRBJ2-1; TRBD2 matches at 9 bases. Per germline, CDR1 MNHEY and CDR2 SMNVEV (reference sequence). J gave up 7 bases and V 7 bases, and 17 bases lay outside the gene matches. The CDR3 covers 17 residues. CDR3 loop: CASIMKFLAGTENEQFF. The CDR3 bases are TGTGCCAGCATCATGAAATTCCTAGCGGGAACGGAGAATGAGCAGTTCTTC.

This clone has just one count. The gene calls are TRBV3-1 (or the pseudogene TRBV3-2) and TRBJ1-5, with D possibly matching TRBD1 (6 bases). This CDR3 is 12 amino acids long. Looked up from germline, CDR1 is LGHDT and CDR2 is YNNKEL (reference sequence). Trimming took off 3 bases at V and 6 bases at J, with 6 bases between the two ends. CDR3 sequence reads: CASSQTGQPQHF. Written as DNA, the CDR3 is TGTGCCAGCAGCCAGACAGGTCAGCCCCAGCATTTT.

CDR3 residues: CASSLEPATLNEKLFF. The CDR3 coding sequence is TGTGCCAGCAGCTTGGAGCCCGCGACACTCAATGAAAAACTGTTTTTT. This sequence joins TRBV5-6 and TRBJ1-4; D call uncertain. The CDR3 has 16 residues. The V gene lost 0 bases and the J gene lost 5 bases, with 14 bases spanning the gap. Germline V gives CDR1 SGHDT, CDR2 YYEEEE.

The chain links TRBV19 to TRBJ2-1; D not certain. This CDR3 is 14 amino acids long. Per the germline V gene, CDR1 is LNHDA and CDR2 is SQIVND (reference sequence). Deletions cut 6 bases from V and 0 bases from J, with 9 bases between. The CDR3 DNA sequence: TGTGCCAGTAGGTCTCGGGTCTCCTACAATGAGCAGTTCTTC. It codes for CASRSRVSYNEQFF.

The chain uses TRBV7-9 and TRBJ2-5; TRBD1 aligns across 7 bases. Germline V CDR1 and CDR2: SEHNR, FQNEAQ (reference sequence). The CDR3 extends over 15 amino acids. Trimming cost V 4 bases and J 1 base; bases outside gene matches: 6. The DNA for the CDR3 is TGTGCCAGCAGCTCCGGGACAGCTTCCCAAGAGACCCAGTACTTC. Protein product: CASSSGTASQETQYF.